The text below deals with one T cell receptor beta chain. Germline lookup yields CDR1 MGHRA and CDR2 YSYEKL. CDR3 size: 14 residues. The V segment lost 4 bases and the J segment 2 bases; nucleotides outside the gene matches: 4. Generated by immunoSEQ multiplex PCR, the TCRdb table keeps only in-frame clones and is missing some. The repertoire has some 130,000 clones, 90% of them found once; the top ten carry 2% to 3%. This entry belongs to a study of control samples from healthy donors and cancer patients. The clonotype comes from a man between 35 and 55 years old in good health. The chain couples TRBV4-1 to TRBJ2-7, with TRBD1 matching 8 bases. The sequenced sample was blood. CDR3 region: CASSLSDRAYEQYF. The CDR3 coding sequence is TGCGCCAGCAGCCTCTCGGACAGGGCCTACGAGCAGTACTTC.